The 3 T cell receptor beta chains given below trace back to one sample, sequenced in a study of radiation and T cells in renal cell carcinoma. TCRdb's table, derived via immunoSEQ multiplex PCR, lists solely in-frame clones and lacks some. This table has approximately 43,000 clones, roughly four fifths appearing once. The time point denotes: blood 4 weeks post-SBRT, at nephrectomy. Regarding treatment: 15 Gy SBRT to primary tumor, nephrectomy 4 weeks later. This sample comprised blood, obtained from a patient whose treatment included radiotherapy and nephrectomy. Receptors were obtained from a woman between 65 and 79 years old with renal cell carcinoma.

This clone was seen a handful of times. The chain combines TRBV25-1 with TRBJ1-1, with a tentative D call TRBD1 (5 bases). V was trimmed by 6 bases and J by 0 bases, leaving 11 bases between them. The CDR3 loop spans 14 amino acids. Germline V lookup: CDR1 MGHDK, CDR2 SYGVNS. This chain's CDR3 is CASSFRGLNTEAFF. CDR3 nucleotide sequence: TGTGCCAGCAGCTTCCGGGGCCTGAACACTGAAGCTTTCTTT.

The chain combines TRBV6-5 with TRBJ2-1; a possible D gene is TRBD1 (5 bases). Trimming removed 6 bases from V and 5 bases from J, with 14 bases in between. The CDR3 runs 14 residues. CDR1 and CDR2 (germline): MNHEY, SVGAGI. CDR3 region: CASRPPQGNNEQFF. The DNA for the CDR3 is TGTGCCAGCAGACCGCCGCAGGGCAACAATGAGCAGTTCTTC.

The V and J genes are TRBV2 and TRBJ1-1; D is perhaps TRBD1 (5 bases). V lost 3 bases to trimming and J lost 3 bases, with 11 bases between them. CDR1 and CDR2 (germline): SNHLY, FYNNEI. The CDR3 sequence is 14 residues long. The CDR3 DNA is TGTGCCAGCAGTGACCAGGGTAAACACACTGAAGCTTTCTTT. It codes for CASSDQGKHTEAFF.